The 10 T cell receptor beta chains presented below share a single source sample, sequenced in a study of blood T cell repertoires in COVID-19. Sequencing was performed with immunoSEQ multiplex PCR; in TCRdb, only in-frame clones are kept and a portion is missing. The repertoire holds about 140,000 clones, with roughly 85% as singletons. Sequenced material: peripheral blood. These receptors were collected from a man aged 50 to 59 with acute or convalescent COVID-19.

This chain uses TRBV11-2 with TRBJ1-2; D not certain. This CDR3 contains 14 residues. Deletions cut 1 base from V and 0 bases from J, with 6 bases between. Germline V gene data show CDR1 as SGHAT and CDR2 as FQNNGV. In DNA, the CDR3 is TGTGCCAGCAGCTTAGCGGTAGCTAACTATGGCTACACCTTC. The encoded protein is CASSLAVANYGYTF.

V and J are TRBV9 and TRBJ2-2; the match to TRBD2 covers 8 bases. With V trimmed by 6 bases and J by 1 base, 2 bases remained unmatched. CDR1 and CDR2 from the germline V gene are SGDLS and YYNGEE. The CDR3 consists of 14 residues. The CDR3 sequence: CASNLAGNTGELFF. The DNA for the CDR3 is TGTGCCAGCAATCTAGCGGGGAACACCGGGGAGCTGTTTTTT.

This clone was seen a single time. This rearrangement joins TRBV19 to TRBJ1-6; D is possibly TRBD1 (5 bases). The V end was cut by 0 bases, the J end by 9 bases, with 12 bases between. Germline CDR1 LNHDA, CDR2 SQIVND (reference sequence). The CDR3 is made up of 15 amino acids. CDR3 sequence: CASSIEVAGPSPLHF. The CDR3 DNA follows: TGTGCCAGTAGTATAGAAGTGGCAGGGCCTTCACCCCTCCACTTT.

This clone was counted once. The rearrangement joins TRBV29-1 to TRBJ2-3; no clear D. CDR1 is SQVTM and CDR2 is ANQGSEA in the germline V gene. V gave up 7 bases and J gave up 8 bases, with 10 bases separating them. The CDR3 runs to 10 residues. CDR3 sequence (DNA): TGCAGCGGCTACGCTGGTACGCAGTATTTT. It yields the protein CSGYAGTQYF.

V gene TRBV7-9 combines with J gene TRBJ2-3; 8 positions match TRBD2. This CDR3 has 17 amino acids. Germline values: CDR1 SEHNR, CDR2 FQNEAQ (reference sequence). The V and J ends lost 5 bases and 4 bases, in that order; junction bases with no gene match: 14. The CDR3 nucleotides are TGTGCCAGCAGCCACGCGGGGGGCGGACCGATCGCAGATACGCAGTATTTT. The encoded protein is CASSHAGGGPIADTQYF.

The chain couples TRBV28 to TRBJ2-4, with 8 bases that match TRBD2. The V and J ends lost 5 bases and 8 bases, in that order; junction bases with no gene match: 11. The CDR3 spans 15 residues. CDR1 and CDR2 (germline): MDHEN, SYDVKM. In nucleotides, the CDR3 is TGTGCCAGCAGTCTGGGCGGGGGGCAAGGGGACATTCAGTACTTC. It specifies CASSLGGGQGDIQYF. The entire variable domain, with the rest obtained from reference TRBV28 and TRBJ2-4, is as follows: DVKVTQSSRYLVKRTGEKVFLECVQDMDHENMFWYRQDPGLGLRLIYFSYDVKMKEKGDIPEGYSVSREKKERFSLILESASTNQTSMYLCASSLGGGQGDIQYFGAGTRLSVL.

The chain recombines TRBV19 with TRBJ1-1; D remains ambiguous. The V end was cut by 10 bases, the J end by 3 bases, with 15 bases between. This CDR3 is 13 amino acids long. Germline V gives CDR1 LNHDA, CDR2 SQIVND (reference sequence). The chain's CDR3 is CATKTARDTEAFF. CDR3 in DNA: TGTGCCACAAAGACCGCCCGGGACACTGAAGCTTTCTTT. Full variable domain (outside the CDR3, taken from reference TRBV19 and TRBJ1-1): DGGITQSPKYLFRKEGQNVTLSCEQNLNHDAMYWYRQDPGQGLRLIYYSQIVNDFQKGDIAEGYSVSREKKESFPLTVTSAQKNPTAFYLCATKTARDTEAFFGQGTRLTVV.

The chain combines TRBV7-9 with TRBJ2-7, with TRBD1 matching over 9 bases. CDR1 and CDR2 (germline): SEHNR, FQNEAQ (reference sequence). The ends lost 5 bases at V and 4 bases at J; junction bases unmatched: 6. The CDR3 length is 14 residues. DNA of the CDR3: TGTGCCAGCAGCATCCCGGGACAGGGATACGAGCAGTACTTC. It codes for CASSIPGQGYEQYF.

The gene calls are TRBV4-1 and TRBJ1-3, with a tentative D call TRBD1 (5 bases). Germline V gene data show CDR1 as MGHRA and CDR2 as YSYEKL. V was trimmed by 4 bases and J by 3 bases, leaving 22 bases between them. The CDR3 is made up of 18 amino acids. CDR3 loop: CASSPGSLLYDSGNTIYF. CDR3 nucleotides: TGCGCCAGCAGCCCAGGGTCATTACTATATGACAGTGGAAACACCATATATTTT.

The rearrangement joins TRBV2 to TRBJ1-3; TRBD1 agrees at 7 bases. This CDR3 has 16 amino acids. Germline V lookup: CDR1 SNHLY, CDR2 FYNNEI. V shed 2 bases and J 1 base; nucleotides not matched to a gene: 5. The CDR3 spells CASSEQQQGSGNTIYF. CDR3 sequence (DNA): TGTGCCAGCAGTGAACAACAACAGGGGTCTGGAAACACCATATATTTT.